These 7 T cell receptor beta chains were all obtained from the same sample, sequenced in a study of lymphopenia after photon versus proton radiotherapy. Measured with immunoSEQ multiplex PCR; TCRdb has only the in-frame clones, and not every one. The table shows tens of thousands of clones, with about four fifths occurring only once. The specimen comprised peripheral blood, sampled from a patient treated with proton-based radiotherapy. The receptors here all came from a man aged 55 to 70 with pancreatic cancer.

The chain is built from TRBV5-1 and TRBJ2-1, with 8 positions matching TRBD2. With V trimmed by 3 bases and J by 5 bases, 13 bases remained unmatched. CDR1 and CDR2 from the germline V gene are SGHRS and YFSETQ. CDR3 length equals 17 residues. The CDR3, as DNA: TGCGCCAGCAGCTACACCGGGACTAGGTTACGGGACAATGAGCAGTTCTTC. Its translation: CASSYTGTRLRDNEQFF. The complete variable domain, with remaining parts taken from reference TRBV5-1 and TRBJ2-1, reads KAGVTQTPRYLIKTRGQQVTLSCSPISGHRSVSWYQQTPGQGLQFLFEYFSETQRNKGNFPGRFSGRQFSNSRSEMNVSTLELGDSALYLCASSYTGTRLRDNEQFFGPGTRLTVL.

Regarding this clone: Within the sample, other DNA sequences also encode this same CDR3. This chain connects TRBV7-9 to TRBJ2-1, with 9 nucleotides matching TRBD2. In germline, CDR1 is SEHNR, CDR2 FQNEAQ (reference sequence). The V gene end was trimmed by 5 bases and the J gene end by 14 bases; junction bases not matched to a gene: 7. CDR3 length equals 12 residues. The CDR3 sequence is CASSLIAGVKFF. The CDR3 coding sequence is TGTGCCAGCAGCCTAATAGCGGGAGTTAAGTTCTTC.

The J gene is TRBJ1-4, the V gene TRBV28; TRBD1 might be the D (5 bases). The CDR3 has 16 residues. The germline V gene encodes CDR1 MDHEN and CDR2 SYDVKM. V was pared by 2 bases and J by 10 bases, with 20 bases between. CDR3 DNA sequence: TGTGCCAGCAGTTTAGAGGCGATGGGGGTTTGGGGAAAACTGTTTTTT. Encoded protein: CASSLEAMGVWGKLFF. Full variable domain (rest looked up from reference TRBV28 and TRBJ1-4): DVKVTQSSRYLVKRTGEKVFLECVQDMDHENMFWYRQDPGLGLRLIYFSYDVKMKEKGDIPEGYSVSREKKERFSLILESASTNQTSMYLCASSLEAMGVWGKLFFGSGTQLSVL.

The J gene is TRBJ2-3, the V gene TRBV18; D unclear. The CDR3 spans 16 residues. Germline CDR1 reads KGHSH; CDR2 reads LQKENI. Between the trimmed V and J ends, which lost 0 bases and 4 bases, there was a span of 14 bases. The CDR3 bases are TGTGCCAGCTCACCACCGAGGTCCCGAACGGCAGATACGCAGTATTTT. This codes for CASSPPRSRTADTQYF.

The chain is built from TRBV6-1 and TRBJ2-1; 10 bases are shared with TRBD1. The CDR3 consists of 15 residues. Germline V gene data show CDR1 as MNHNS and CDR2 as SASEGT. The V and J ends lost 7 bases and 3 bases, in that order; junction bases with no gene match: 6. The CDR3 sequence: CASKRDRGGYNEQFF. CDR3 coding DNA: TGTGCCAGCAAAAGGGACAGGGGAGGCTACAATGAGCAGTTCTTC.

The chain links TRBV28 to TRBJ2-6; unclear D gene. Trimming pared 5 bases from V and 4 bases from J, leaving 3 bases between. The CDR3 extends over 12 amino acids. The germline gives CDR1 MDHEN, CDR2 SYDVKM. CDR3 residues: CASSTGANVLTF. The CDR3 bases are TGTGCCAGCAGTACGGGGGCCAACGTCCTGACTTTC.

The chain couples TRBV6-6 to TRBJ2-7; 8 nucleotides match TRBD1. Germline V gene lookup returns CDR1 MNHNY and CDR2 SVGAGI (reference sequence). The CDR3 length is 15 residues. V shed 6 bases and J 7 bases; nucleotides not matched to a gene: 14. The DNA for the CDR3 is TGTGCCAGCAGCCAAACACAGGGGGTTGGGGGGGAGCAGTACTTC. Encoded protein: CASSQTQGVGGEQYF.